This is a list of T cell receptor beta chains from one sample in a study of T cell responses to AZD1222 COVID-19 vaccine. Assay used: immunoSEQ multiplex PCR; TCRdb lists only in-frame clones, some missing. The sample lists under 150,000 clones, around nine tenths occurring once. The sequences come from peripheral blood, collected 28 days after the second AZD1222 dose. The receptors come from an adult who received the AZD1222 COVID-19 vaccine. Each CDR3 is given with its conserved first and last residue. A D gene is named only where the DNA matches it firmly. Rows give clone size only sometimes, using once, few, many, or a class for an expanded clone.

size	D	V	J	CDR3	DNA
-	TRBD1	TRBV3-1/TRBV3-2	TRBJ1-2	CASSQEYQGGFNYGYTF	TGTGCCAGCAGCCAAGAATATCAGGGGGGCTTTAACTATGGCTACACCTTC
-	-	TRBV7-2	TRBJ1-5	CASSAWRGLNQPQHF	TGTGCCAGCAGCGCGTGGAGGGGTCTAAATCAGCCCCAGCATTTT
-	-	TRBV18	TRBJ1-2	CASSPGTNPNYGYTF	TGTGCCAGCTCACCAGGGACAAATCCTAACTATGGCTACACCTTC
-	TRBD1	TRBV5-4	TRBJ1-6	CASRLQQGTNSPLHF	TGTGCCAGCAGGCTCCAACAGGGGACCAATTCACCCCTCCACTTT
-	-	TRBV7-3	TRBJ2-3	CASSLNGGFTDTQYF	TGTGCCAGCAGCTTGAACGGGGGCTTCACAGATACGCAGTATTTT
-	-	TRBV24-1	TRBJ2-3	CATSDLLGDTQYF	TGTGCCACCAGTGATTTGCTAGGGGATACGCAGTATTTT
few	-	TRBV6-6	TRBJ1-1	CASGRTGAYTEAFF	TGTGCCAGCGGTCGGACGGGGGCTTATACTGAAGCTTTCTTT
-	TRBD2	TRBV27	TRBJ2-1	CASSPLAGVAYNEQFF	TGTGCCAGCAGTCCCCTCGCGGGAGTGGCATACAATGAGCAGTTCTTC
-	TRBD1	TRBV30	TRBJ1-5	CAWSVGTGNQPQHF	TGTGCCTGGAGTGTAGGGACAGGCAATCAGCCCCAGCATTTT
few	TRBD1	TRBV18	TRBJ2-7	CASSPPGQGFYEQYF	TGTGCCAGCTCACCACCGGGACAGGGGTTTTACGAGCAGTACTTC
once	-	TRBV5-1	TRBJ1-4	CASSLAWGREKLFF	TGCGCCAGCAGCTTGGCCTGGGGGAGAGAAAAACTGTTTTTT
-	-	TRBV19	TRBJ2-5	CASSDRVWETQYF	TGTGCCAGTAGTGACCGTGTATGGGAGACCCAGTACTTC
-	TRBD1	TRBV30	TRBJ1-4	CAWRTGSNEKLFF	TGTGCCTGGAGGACAGGGTCTAATGAAAAACTGTTTTTT
-	-	TRBV3-1/TRBV3-2	TRBJ1-5	CASSQTQQSNQPQHF	TGTGCCAGCAGCCAAACTCAACAGTCCAATCAGCCCCAGCATTTT
-	-	TRBV3-1/TRBV3-2	TRBJ1-2	CASSQVSDLRNYGYTF	TGTGCCAGCAGCCAAGTTAGTGACCTAAGAAACTATGGCTACACCTTC
-	TRBD1	TRBV7-2	TRBJ1-2	CASSLEARGVDGYTF	TGTGCCAGCAGCTTAGAGGCCAGGGGGGTGGATGGCTACACCTTC
-	-	TRBV12-3/TRBV12-4	TRBJ2-5	CASTPTLIGAQYF	TGTGCCAGCACCCCGACACTCATCGGGGCCCAGTACTTC
-	-	TRBV18	TRBJ2-3	CASSPTSDTQYF	TGTGCCAGCTCACCGACTTCAGATACGCAGTATTTT
-	-	TRBV2	TRBJ1-6	CASMTGTFLRSPLHF	TGTGCCAGCATGACGGGGACCTTCCTTAGGTCACCCCTCCACTTT
few	TRBD2	TRBV4-1	TRBJ2-1	CASSHLLRAGGGYNEQFF	TGCGCCAGCAGCCACCTCCTTAGGGCGGGAGGGGGCTACAATGAGCAGTTCTTC
-	-	TRBV19	TRBJ1-5	CASSIYDSNQPQHF	TGTGCCAGTAGTATCTATGACAGCAATCAGCCCCAGCATTTT
-	TRBD1	TRBV5-1	TRBJ1-4	CASSTGTDYEKLFF	TGCGCCAGCTCCACCGGGACAGACTATGAAAAACTGTTTTTT
once	TRBD1	TRBV28	TRBJ2-7	CASSPWRSRDSPSYEQYF	TGTGCCAGCAGTCCATGGCGTTCCCGGGACAGTCCATCCTACGAGCAGTACTTC
-	-	TRBV27	TRBJ2-1	CASSTQGWDEQFF	TGTGCCAGCAGTACACAGGGTTGGGATGAGCAGTTCTTC
-	-	TRBV6-5	TRBJ2-2	CASTGVANTGELFF	TGTGCCAGCACGGGAGTCGCGAACACCGGGGAGCTGTTTTTT
-	TRBD1	TRBV9	TRBJ1-2	CASSVFVGQGFAGVMFGYTF	TGTGCCAGCAGCGTATTTGTGGGACAGGGTTTTGCTGGGGTGATGTTTGGCTACACCTTC
-	TRBD1	TRBV4-2	TRBJ1-4	CASSRRPGTGDEKLFF	TGTGCCAGCAGCCGGCGGCCAGGGACAGGGGATGAAAAACTGTTTTTT
-	TRBD1	TRBV19	TRBJ2-1	CATLSTGLGDEQFF	TGTGCCACTCTATCGACAGGGCTGGGTGATGAGCAGTTCTTC
many	-	TRBV28	TRBJ1-5	CASSLILGDNQPQHF	TGTGCCAGCAGTTTGATTCTAGGGGACAATCAGCCCCAGCATTTT
-	TRBD1	TRBV5-1	TRBJ2-5	CASSWRPGQGAEETQYF	TGCGCCAGCAGCTGGAGACCGGGACAGGGGGCTGAAGAGACCCAGTACTTC
-	-	TRBV15	TRBJ1-2	CATSRGVDEGYTF	TGTGCCACCAGCAGAGGGGTGGACGAGGGCTACACCTTC
-	TRBD1	TRBV5-5	TRBJ1-1	CASSLGTGASGEAFF	TGTGCCAGCAGCTTGGGGACAGGGGCCTCAGGGGAAGCTTTCTTT
-	TRBD1	TRBV29-1	TRBJ1-1	CSVGTAMNTEAFF	TGCAGCGTGGGGACAGCCATGAACACTGAAGCTTTCTTT
once	-	TRBV10-3	TRBJ1-2	CAISEQNYGYTF	TGTGCCATCAGTGAACAGAACTATGGCTACACCTTC
once	TRBD1	TRBV2	TRBJ2-1	CASSDHRGNNEQFF	TGTGCCAGCAGTGACCACAGGGGAAACAATGAGCAGTTCTTC
-	-	TRBV24-1	TRBJ1-3	CATSEARPGNTIYF	TGTGCCACCAGTGAGGCGAGGCCTGGAAACACCATATATTTT
-	-	TRBV9	TRBJ1-2	CASSVGSNYYGYTF	TGTGCCAGCAGCGTAGGGTCCAATTACTATGGCTACACCTTC
-	-	TRBV7-2	TRBJ2-3	CASSSKSNAHTDTQYF	TGTGCCAGCAGCTCCAAATCTAACGCACACACAGATACGCAGTATTTT
-	-	TRBV11-2	TRBJ1-2	CASSLRPRPEYGYTF	TGTGCCAGCAGCCTCCGCCCCCGCCCGGAGTATGGCTACACCTTC
-	-	TRBV6-5	TRBJ1-5	CASSPQRNQPQHF	TGTGCCAGCAGTCCGCAGCGTAATCAGCCCCAGCATTTT
-	-	TRBV5-1	TRBJ2-3	CASTLMGVGADTQYF	TGCGCCAGTACCCTTATGGGGGTGGGAGCAGATACGCAGTATTTT
-	-	TRBV19	TRBJ1-6	CASSTFQSGIYNSPLHF	TGTGCCAGTAGTACATTCCAATCGGGAATTTATAATTCACCCCTCCACTTT
-	-	TRBV5-4	TRBJ1-1	CASSRDDTEAFF	TGTGCCAGCAGCCGAGATGACACTGAAGCTTTCTTT
-	TRBD2	TRBV7-2	TRBJ2-1	CASSVSGGSYNEQFF	TGTGCCAGCAGCGTTAGCGGGGGTTCTTACAATGAGCAGTTCTTC
-	-	TRBV6-2/TRBV6-3	TRBJ2-5	CASSSGQRSTETQYF	TGTGCCAGCAGTTCCGGGCAGCGGAGTACAGAGACCCAGTACTTC
-	-	TRBV3-1/TRBV3-2	TRBJ2-2	CASSLTGELFF	TGTGCCAGCAGCCTCACCGGGGAGCTGTTTTTT